What follows are 10 T cell receptor beta chains derived from one specimen sequenced in a study of shared clonotypes between healthy human individuals. Terminally differentiated effector memory CD45RA+ cells were excluded by CCR7 positive selection of CD45RO-negative cells. Sequenced by immunoSEQ multiplex PCR; TCRdb stores in-frame clones only, minus some. The sample holds around 620,000 clones, about 95% seen once. Material: naive CD8+ T cells sorted from blood. The receptors come from a woman between 25 and 40 years old in good health.

V gene TRBV28 combines with J gene TRBJ2-4; 8 bases fit TRBD1. The junction had 8 bases not matched to a gene; V was cut back by 3 bases and J by 1 base. CDR1 MDHEN and CDR2 SYDVKM come from the germline V gene. The CDR3 loop spans 17 amino acids. In nucleotides, the CDR3 is TGTGCCAGCAGTTTTTTCTCGACAGGGGTGGCCAAAAACATTCAGTACTTC. Its protein is CASSFFSTGVAKNIQYF.

The chain couples TRBV4-2 to TRBJ2-7; 8 nucleotides agree with TRBD2. The CDR3 loop spans 16 amino acids. Trimming at V came to 3 bases and at J to 9 bases, leaving 16 bases not matched to a gene. Germline V gene data show CDR1 as LGHNA and CDR2 as YNFKEQ. CDR3: CASSHSYSGERRLQYF. The DNA of the CDR3 is TGTGCCAGCAGCCATTCCTATAGCGGGGAAAGACGTCTGCAGTACTTC.

This chain uses TRBV28 with TRBJ2-1; D unclear. CDR1 is MDHEN and CDR2 is SYDVKM in the germline V gene. The length of the CDR3 is 17 residues. The V end lost 2 bases, the J end lost 3 bases, and 17 bases lay between the germline ends. The CDR3 coding sequence is TGTGCCAGCAGTTTAGGGCGGAACTCCGGGTACTACAATGAGCAGTTCTTC. Residues: CASSLGRNSGYYNEQFF. The full variable domain, rest sourced from reference TRBV28 and TRBJ2-1, is DVKVTQSSRYLVKRTGEKVFLECVQDMDHENMFWYRQDPGLGLRLIYFSYDVKMKEKGDIPEGYSVSREKKERFSLILESASTNQTSMYLCASSLGRNSGYYNEQFFGPGTRLTVL.

The CDR3 protein is CASSLGTGRGNTIYF. The CDR3 DNA reads TGTGCCAGCAGCTTGGGCACAGGGCGGGGAAACACCATATATTTT. The genes are TRBV5-8 and TRBJ1-3; D perhaps matches TRBD1 (6 bases). V was trimmed by 0 bases and J by 4 bases, leaving 11 bases between them. CDR1 and CDR2 (germline): SGHTS, YDEGEE. This CDR3 is built from 15 residues. Based on the CDR3 plus reference TRBV5-8 and TRBJ1-3, the full variable domain is EAGVTQSPTHLIKTRGQQATLRCSPISGHTSVYWYQQALGLGLQFLLWYDEGEERNRGNFPPRFSGRQFPNYSSELNVNALELEDSALYLCASSLGTGRGNTIYFGEGSWLTVV.

The chain links TRBV7-9 to TRBJ2-7; D remains unclear. The germline V and J ends were trimmed by 1 base and 3 bases, with 7 bases remaining between them. This CDR3 has 13 amino acids. Germline V gene data show CDR1 as SEHNR and CDR2 as FQNEAQ (reference sequence). The DNA for the CDR3 is TGTGCCAGCAGCTTAGTCGAGGACTACGAGCAGTACTTC. Translation: CASSLVEDYEQYF.

The chain combines TRBV19 with TRBJ1-5; D is possibly TRBD1 (5 bases). The CDR3 sequence is 14 residues long. CDR1 and CDR2 (germline): LNHDA, SQIVND (reference sequence). V gave up 3 bases and J gave up 9 bases, with 15 bases separating them. The CDR3 region is CASSIKDTHWPQHF. CDR3 DNA sequence: TGTGCCAGTAGTATTAAGGACACGCACTGGCCCCAGCATTTT. The whole variable domain, filled in from reference TRBV19 and TRBJ1-5, reads DGGITQSPKYLFRKEGQNVTLSCEQNLNHDAMYWYRQDPGQGLRLIYYSQIVNDFQKGDIAEGYSVSREKKESFPLTVTSAQKNPTAFYLCASSIKDTHWPQHFGDGTRLSIL.

The chain employs TRBV10-1 and TRBJ2-7; D is undetermined. Germline CDR1 reads WNHNN; CDR2 reads SYGVQD (reference sequence). The CDR3 consists of 14 residues. Trimming took 11 bases from V and 4 from J, leaving 21 bases between them. CDR3 DNA: TGCGCCGGGCCGTGGCAGGTCCCCTTTTACGAGCAGTACTTC. The encoded protein is CAGPWQVPFYEQYF.

The chain couples TRBV4-1 to TRBJ2-7; D unclear. The germline V gene has CDR1 MGHRA and CDR2 YSYEKL. The V and J ends lost 0 bases and 3 bases respectively, with 15 bases between them. This CDR3 contains 16 residues. DNA for the CDR3: TGCGCCAGCAGCCAAGATTCCTTGGGGTCCCGCTACGAGCAGTACTTC. It specifies CASSQDSLGSRYEQYF.

The rearrangement joins TRBV7-9 to TRBJ2-1; D not resolved. The length of the CDR3 is 15 residues. The V end was cut by 5 bases, the J end by 6 bases, with 17 bases between. The germline V gene has CDR1 SEHNR and CDR2 FQNEAQ (reference sequence). The CDR3 DNA reads TGTGCCAGCAGCCGGTCGGAACGAGCCTTCAATGAGCAGTTCTTC. It yields the protein CASSRSERAFNEQFF.

The chain combines TRBV7-8 with TRBJ2-5, with D hard to call. The tail of the sequence fits TRBJ2-7 better, so the J call may be wrong. This CDR3 has 12 amino acids. Germline V gene sequence: CDR1 SGHVS, CDR2 FQNEAQ. In DNA form, the CDR3 reads TGTGCCAGCTCCATGAACGTTTACGAGCAGTACTTC. The encoded protein is CASSMNVYEQYF.